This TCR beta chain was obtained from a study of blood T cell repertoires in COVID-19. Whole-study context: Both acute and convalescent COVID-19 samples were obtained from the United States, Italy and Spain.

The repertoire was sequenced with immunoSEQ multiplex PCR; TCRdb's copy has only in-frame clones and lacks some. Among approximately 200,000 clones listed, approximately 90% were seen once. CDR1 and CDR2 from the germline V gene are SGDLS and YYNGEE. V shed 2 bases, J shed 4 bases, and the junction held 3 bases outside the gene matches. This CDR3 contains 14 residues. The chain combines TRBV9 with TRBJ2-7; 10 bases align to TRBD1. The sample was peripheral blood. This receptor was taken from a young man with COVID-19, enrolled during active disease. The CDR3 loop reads CASSVTGGEYEQYF. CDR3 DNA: TGTGCCAGCAGCGTGACAGGGGGCGAATACGAGCAGTACTTC.